What follows are 11 T cell receptor beta chains derived from one specimen sequenced in a study of response to subunit inactivated influenza vaccine. TCRdb itself ran the RT-PCR reads through MiXCR, one entry per CDR3 protein. This sample has more than 500,000 distinct CDR3 sequences, with around 11% found just once. This sample was shared with a second study, whose subject was T cells expressing NK-cell markers. That study reports: The TCR beta cDNA came from 5'RACE template switching with UMIs.

The material was PBMCs from blood, obtained on the day of vaccination. The receptors originated from a man aged 50-60 years who received an inactivated influenza vaccine.

This clonotype has only a few counts. The chain employs TRBV6-1 and TRBJ2-2; D gene uncertain. CDR1 and CDR2 (germline): MNHNS, SASEGT. The CDR3 runs 12 residues. V lost 6 bases to trimming and J lost 3 bases, with 5 bases between them. The CDR3 coding sequence is TGTGCCAGCAGGGTTTACACCGGGGAGCTGTTTTTT. This translates into CASRVYTGELFF.

This clonotype was observed a handful of times. V and J are TRBV20-1 and TRBJ2-7; D unresolved. Germline CDR1 reads DFQATT; CDR2 reads SNEGSKA (reference sequence). CDR3 size: 16 residues. Trimming took 3 bases from V and 5 from J, leaving 23 bases between them. As DNA, the CDR3 is TGCAGTGCTAGTTCGGCGCGTACATTACCGCCCGACGAGCAGTACTTC. Translation gives CSASSARTLPPDEQYF.

This clonotype has at least ten counts. The V and J genes are TRBV6-5 and TRBJ2-3, with a weak D call TRBD2 (6 bases). The CDR3 is 15 amino acids. The germline V gene encodes CDR1 MNHEY and CDR2 SVGAGI. The V and J ends lost 0 bases and 5 bases respectively, with 12 bases between them. CDR3 in amino acids: CASSYSRDLEDTQYF. CDR3 coding DNA: TGTGCCAGCAGTTACTCGCGGGATCTTGAAGATACGCAGTATTTT.

This clonotype occurred a few times. The chain recombines TRBV12-3 or TRBV12-4 with TRBJ2-2; TRBD1 is a possible D gene (5 bases). The CDR3 extends over 18 amino acids. V lost 6 bases and J 6 bases, leaving 26 bases between the germline ends. The CDR3 sequence: CASSQTVKGTPIPGELFF. The DNA of the CDR3 is TGTGCCAGCAGCCAGACAGTAAAGGGAACACCGATCCCCGGGGAGCTGTTTTTT.

This clonotype was seen more than once but under ten times. This chain uses TRBV7-2 with TRBJ2-1; 11 bases align to TRBD2. The germline CDR1 and CDR2 sequences are SGHTA and FQGNSA. The V segment lost 1 base and the J segment 5 bases; nucleotides outside the gene matches: 4. The CDR3 has 16 residues. CDR3 residues: CASSLGLAGGNNEQFF. The CDR3 region has the DNA TGTGCCAGCAGCTTAGGCCTAGCGGGGGGCAACAATGAGCAGTTCTTC.

This clonotype was detected ten times or more. The chain recombines TRBV5-1 with TRBJ2-1; possible D gene TRBD2, 6 bases. Trimming cost V 0 bases and J 2 bases, with 9 bases left between them. The CDR3 runs 15 residues. The germline V gene encodes CDR1 SGHRS and CDR2 YFSETQ. Here the CDR3 DNA reads TGCGCCAGCAGCTTGGAGGGACTCACCTACAATGAGCAGTTCTTC. This encodes CASSLEGLTYNEQFF.

This clonotype turned up a few times. The chain is built from TRBV11-3 and TRBJ2-3, with TRBD2 matching over 9 bases. Losses at the gene ends were 3 bases for V and 4 bases for J; bases not matched to a gene: 8. The CDR3 loop spans 16 amino acids. Germline V gives CDR1 SGHNT, CDR2 YENEEA. Here the CDR3 DNA reads TGTGCCAGCAGCTTGGGACTAGCCTTCCCCGCAGATACGCAGTATTTT. The encoded protein is CASSLGLAFPADTQYF.

This clonotype was counted many times. This chain connects TRBV5-1 to TRBJ2-1, with D possibly matching TRBD2 (7 bases). CDR3 length equals 15 residues. Looked up from germline, CDR1 is SGHRS and CDR2 is YFSETQ. V was cut by 7 bases and J by 1 base, with 15 bases left in between. This CDR3 reads CASSGGGDSYNEQFF. CDR3 DNA sequence: TGCGCCAGCTCGGGGGGCGGGGATTCCTACAATGAGCAGTTCTTC. Looking up the rest from reference TRBV5-1 and TRBJ2-1 gives the full variable domain: KAGVTQTPRYLIKTRGQQVTLSCSPISGHRSVSWYQQTPGQGLQFLFEYFSETQRNKGNFPGRFSGRQFSNSRSEMNVSTLELGDSALYLCASSGGGDSYNEQFFGPGTRLTVL.

This clonotype was recorded a few times. The chain carries TRBV29-1 and TRBJ2-1, with 11 nucleotides matching TRBD2. The CDR3 is 14 residues long. Germline CDR1 is SQVTM and CDR2 is ANQGSEA. The V gene end was trimmed by 1 base and the J gene end by 7 bases; junction bases not matched to a gene: 3. CDR3 loop: CSVEATSGINEQFF. The CDR3 nucleotides read TGCAGCGTTGAAGCGACTAGCGGGATTAATGAGCAGTTCTTC.

This clonotype was seen repeatedly, ten times or more. The genes are TRBV27 and TRBJ2-5; D unresolved. Germline V gives CDR1 MNHEY, CDR2 SMNVEV (reference sequence). Trimming removed 5 bases at V and 5 bases at J, with 12 bases between. The CDR3 loop spans 13 amino acids. Written as DNA, the CDR3 is TGTGCCAGCAGTCGTACCTTCGGGGAGACCCAGTACTTC. Protein product: CASSRTFGETQYF.

The chain couples TRBV29-1 to TRBJ2-7; TRBD1 aligns across 9 bases. The CDR3 covers 12 residues. Unmatched junction bases numbered 6, after V lost 6 bases and J lost 6 bases. Germline loops: CDR1 SQVTM, CDR2 ANQGSEA. CDR3 sequence (DNA): TGCAGCGTCAGGACAGGGGAGGGCGAGCAGTACTTC. Protein: CSVRTGEGEQYF.